The 16 T cell receptor beta chains presented below share a single source sample, sequenced in a study of OX40 agonist ivuxolimab in advanced cancers. The protocol was immunoSEQ multiplex PCR, while the TCRdb copy is restricted to in-frame clones and leaves out a portion. The sample includes tens of thousands of clones, more than 70% seen only once; the top ten take 2% to 2.5%. Sample: CD4+ or CD8+ T cells sorted from blood, taken in a trial of the OX40 agonist ivuxolimab. The origin of the receptors is an adult with an advanced solid tumor such as melanoma, head and neck, liver or kidney cancer.

The V gene is TRBV27, the J gene TRBJ1-4, with 7 bases aligning to TRBD1. Germline CDR1 is MNHEY and CDR2 is SMNVEV (reference sequence). V trimming: 6 bases; J trimming: 5 bases; junction bases outside the gene matches: 12. This CDR3 has 16 amino acids. The CDR3 is CASRLQGGRANEKLFF. As DNA, the CDR3 is TGTGCCAGCAGACTTCAGGGGGGCAGGGCCAATGAAAAACTGTTTTTT.

This rearrangement joins TRBV7-9 to TRBJ2-7; possible D gene TRBD2, 6 bases. CDR3 size: 15 residues. Trimming removed 3 bases from V and 0 bases from J, with 12 bases in between. Germline CDR1 SEHNR, CDR2 FQNEAQ (reference sequence). The CDR3, as DNA: TGTGCCAGCAGCTTCGGGCGGGGCCTCTCCTACGAGCAGTACTTC. Amino acids: CASSFGRGLSYEQYF.

The V call is TRBV5-1, the J call TRBJ2-6, with 8 bases fitting TRBD1. In germline, CDR1 is SGHRS, CDR2 YFSETQ. V lost 1 base to trimming and J lost 4 bases; unmatched junction nucleotides: 10. CDR3 length: 18 residues. The CDR3 spells CASSLSARGRSGANVLTF. In DNA, the CDR3 is TGCGCCAGCAGCTTGTCGGCCAGGGGGCGATCCGGGGCCAACGTCCTGACTTTC.

J is TRBJ1-4 and V is TRBV30; maybe TRBD1 (6 bases). Trimming took 4 bases from V and 5 from J, leaving 8 bases between them. This CDR3 has 12 residues. CDR1 and CDR2 from the germline V gene are GTSNPN and SVGIG (reference sequence). The CDR3 region has the DNA TGTGCCTGGACAGGACAGAATGAAAAACTGTTTTTT. Translated: CAWTGQNEKLFF. Supplemented by reference TRBV30 and TRBJ1-4, the full variable domain reads SQTIHQWPATLVQPVGSPLSLECTVEGTSNPNLYWYRQAAGRGLQLLFYSVGIGQISSEVPQNLSASRPQDRQFILSSKKLLLSDSGFYLCAWTGQNEKLFFGSGTQLSVL.

The chain carries TRBV7-3 and TRBJ1-1, with a weak D call TRBD1 (5 bases). Germline V lookup: CDR1 SGHTA, CDR2 FQGTGA. V lost 3 bases to trimming and J lost 1 base, with 6 bases between them. The length of the CDR3 is 13 residues. DNA for the CDR3: TGTGCCAGCAGCTTCGGGGCGAACACTGAAGCTTTCTTT. This sequence encodes CASSFGANTEAFF.

The chain links TRBV29-1 to TRBJ1-2, with D maybe TRBD1 (5 bases). V was cut by 1 base and J by 8 bases, with 8 bases left in between. In germline, CDR1 is SQVTM, CDR2 ANQGSEA. The CDR3 runs 11 residues. The CDR3 DNA reads as TGCAGCGTTGAAGGGCGGGGGGGCTACACCTTC. It encodes CSVEGRGGYTF.

The rearrangement joins TRBV6-5 to TRBJ1-5, with a possible D match to TRBD1 (6 bases). The CDR3 is 14 amino acids. Germline V gene sequence: CDR1 MNHEY, CDR2 SVGAGI. V gave up 2 bases and J gave up 7 bases, with 12 bases separating them. The CDR3 region has the DNA TGTGCCAGCAGTTACACAGGGAGGAACCAGCCCCAGCATTTT. This encodes CASSYTGRNQPQHF.

The gene calls are TRBV19 and TRBJ1-4, with D maybe TRBD1 (6 bases). The CDR3 is made up of 14 amino acids. V gave up 8 bases and J gave up 5 bases, with 15 bases separating them. The germline gives CDR1 LNHDA, CDR2 SQIVND (reference sequence). DNA of the CDR3: TGTGCCAGTTCCACACAGGGTCGGAATGAAAAACTGTTTTTT. Translation gives CASSTQGRNEKLFF.

V is TRBV10-3 and J is TRBJ2-1, with TRBD1 as a possible D gene (5 bases). Germline V CDR1 and CDR2: ENHRY, SYGVKD. The CDR3 has 20 residues. Trimming removed 7 bases from V and 0 bases from J, with 28 bases in between. The CDR3 loop reads CAITPWAIMNRSSSYNEQFF. The DNA for the CDR3 is TGTGCCATCACTCCCTGGGCAATCATGAACAGGTCTAGCTCCTACAATGAGCAGTTCTTC.

This clone was picked up one time. The chain employs TRBV10-3 and TRBJ2-2; maybe TRBD2 (6 bases). This CDR3 has 14 amino acids. CDR1 and CDR2 from the germline V gene are ENHRY and SYGVKD. Trimming stripped 8 bases from V and 3 bases from J, with 13 bases between. CDR3 loop: CAIRAGLDTGELFF. CDR3 in DNA: TGTGCCATCCGGGCGGGGCTGGACACCGGGGAGCTGTTTTTT.

V gene TRBV5-4 combines with J gene TRBJ2-7; TRBD1 agrees at 10 bases. Germline V gene lookup returns CDR1 SGHNT and CDR2 YYREEE (reference sequence). Unmatched junction bases numbered 11, after V lost 4 bases and J lost 7 bases. The length of the CDR3 is 15 residues. The CDR3: CASSPPDRGEREQYF. The CDR3 DNA is TGTGCCAGCAGCCCACCGGACAGGGGGGAAAGAGAGCAGTACTTC.

The rearrangement links TRBV11-2 to TRBJ2-3, with 9 bases that match TRBD2. This CDR3 has 16 residues. Germline CDR1 reads SGHAT; CDR2 reads FQNNGV. Trimming took 5 bases from V and 7 from J; bases not matched to a gene: 13. CDR3 sequence (DNA): TGTGCCAGCAGCCCCGAGCGGGGGGTAAATCTATATACGCAGTATTTT. Its translation is CASSPERGVNLYTQYF.

The J gene is TRBJ1-1, the V gene TRBV7-3; D is possibly TRBD1 (5 bases). Germline-derived CDR1 and CDR2 are SGHTA and FQGTGA. V was shortened by 5 bases and J by 1 base, with 14 bases between the two germline ends. This CDR3 comprises 15 residues. The CDR3 loop is CASSPGGDRNTEAFF. CDR3 nucleotides: TGTGCCAGCAGCCCTGGGGGGGACCGGAACACTGAAGCTTTCTTT.

The chain joins TRBV30 to TRBJ2-7, with D uncertain. Germline CDR1 and CDR2: GTSNPN and SVGIG (reference sequence). V was pared by 3 bases and J by 3 bases, with 6 bases between. The CDR3 totals 11 residues. The chain's CDR3 is CAWSRYYEQYF. The CDR3, as DNA: TGTGCCTGGAGCAGATACTACGAGCAGTACTTC.

The V gene is TRBV28, the J gene TRBJ2-2; the match to TRBD1 covers 9 bases. V lost 1 base and J lost 4; bases outside the gene matches: 4. The CDR3 extends over 16 amino acids. CDR1 is MDHEN, CDR2 SYDVKM, per germline. CDR3 residues: CASSLFEDRGTGELFF. The DNA of the CDR3 is TGTGCCAGCAGTTTATTTGAGGACAGGGGCACCGGGGAGCTGTTTTTT.

This chain links TRBV10-2 with TRBJ2-2; possibly TRBD2 for D (5 bases). The germline V gene encodes CDR1 WSHSY and CDR2 SAAADI. This CDR3 is built from 15 residues. Between the trimmed V and J ends, which lost 4 bases and 4 bases, there was a span of 13 bases. CDR3: CASSAWGGGTGELFF. The CDR3 nucleotides read TGCGCCAGCAGTGCCTGGGGTGGAGGCACCGGGGAGCTGTTTTTT.